Included here is one T cell receptor beta chain sequence, with context. These data belong to a study of T-cell reconstitution after alpha-beta-depleted transplantation in children. Trimming took off 2 bases at V and 5 bases at J, with 16 bases between the two ends. There are 16 residues in the CDR3. Germline V CDR1 and CDR2: KGHSH, LQKENI. Library preparation (for TCRbeta) was performed with unique molecular identifiers. TCRdb used MiXCR to reprocess the PCR reads, holding one entry per CDR3 protein. Here the sample spans over 200,000 distinct CDR3 sequences, roughly 9% being singletons. The TCR was taken from a human donor who donated a stem cell graft to a child with acute lymphoblastic leukemia. The chain has TRBV18 and TRBJ1-3; a possible D gene is TRBD1 (6 bases). The sequencing used PBMCs from the stem cell graft donor, collected from the stem cell graft. CDR3 protein: CASSPSGDTGRNTIYF. As DNA, the CDR3 is TGTGCCAGCTCACCAAGTGGGGACACAGGACGAAACACCATATATTTT.